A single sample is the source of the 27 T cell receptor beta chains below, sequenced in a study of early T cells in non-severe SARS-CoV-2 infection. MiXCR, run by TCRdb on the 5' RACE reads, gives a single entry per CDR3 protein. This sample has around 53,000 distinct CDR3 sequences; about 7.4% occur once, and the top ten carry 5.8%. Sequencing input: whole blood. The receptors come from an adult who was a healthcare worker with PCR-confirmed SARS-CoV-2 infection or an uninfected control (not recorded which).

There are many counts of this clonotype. The CDR3 is CASSEGTGFYNEQFF. Written as DNA, the CDR3 is TGCGCCAGCAGTGAAGGGACAGGGTTCTACAATGAGCAGTTCTTC. This rearrangement joins TRBV10-1 to TRBJ2-1; 9 bases align to TRBD1. CDR3 length: 15 amino acids. In germline, CDR1 is WNHNN, CDR2 SYGVQD (reference sequence). V shed 3 bases and J 3 bases; nucleotides not matched to a gene: 3.

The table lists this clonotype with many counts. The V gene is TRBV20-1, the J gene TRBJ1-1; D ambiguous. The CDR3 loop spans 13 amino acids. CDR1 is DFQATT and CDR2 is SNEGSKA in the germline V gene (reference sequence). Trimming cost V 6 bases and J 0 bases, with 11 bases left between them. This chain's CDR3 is CSARVRMNTEAFF. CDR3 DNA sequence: TGCAGTGCCCGAGTGCGGATGAACACTGAAGCTTTCTTT.

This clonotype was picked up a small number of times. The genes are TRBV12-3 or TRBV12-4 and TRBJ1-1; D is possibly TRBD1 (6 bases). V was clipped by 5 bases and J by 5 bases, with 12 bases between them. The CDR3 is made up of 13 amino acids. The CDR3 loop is CASSLKGGTEAFF. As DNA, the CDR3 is TGTGCCAGCAGTCTCAAGGGGGGGACTGAAGCTTTCTTT.

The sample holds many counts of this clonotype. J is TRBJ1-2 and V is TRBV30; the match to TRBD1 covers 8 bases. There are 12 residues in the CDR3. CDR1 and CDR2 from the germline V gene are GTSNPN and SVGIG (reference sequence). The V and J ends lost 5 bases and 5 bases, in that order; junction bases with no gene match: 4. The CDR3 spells CAWSQGAYGYTF. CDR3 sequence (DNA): TGTGCCTGGTCCCAGGGGGCTTATGGCTACACCTTC.

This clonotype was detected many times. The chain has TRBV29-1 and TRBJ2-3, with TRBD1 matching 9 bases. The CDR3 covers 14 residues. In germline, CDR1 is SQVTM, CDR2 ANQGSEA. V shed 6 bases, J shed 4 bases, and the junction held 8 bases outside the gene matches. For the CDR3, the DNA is TGCAGCGTGGACCCGGGACAGGGAGCAGATACGCAGTATTTT. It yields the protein CSVDPGQGADTQYF.

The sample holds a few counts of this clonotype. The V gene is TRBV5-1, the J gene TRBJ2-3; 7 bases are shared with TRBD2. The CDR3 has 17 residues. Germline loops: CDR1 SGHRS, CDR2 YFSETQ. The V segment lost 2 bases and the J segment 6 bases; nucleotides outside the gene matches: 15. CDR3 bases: TGCGCCAGCAGCTTTGGGGTGGTAGCGGGTGTTCCGGATACGCAGTATTTT. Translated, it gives CASSFGVVAGVPDTQYF.

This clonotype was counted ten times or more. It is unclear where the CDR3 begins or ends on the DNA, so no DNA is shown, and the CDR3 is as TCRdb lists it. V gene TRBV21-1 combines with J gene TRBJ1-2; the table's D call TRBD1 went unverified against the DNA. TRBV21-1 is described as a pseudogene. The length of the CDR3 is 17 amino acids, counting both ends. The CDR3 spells CASSKRVGAGACRGYTF.

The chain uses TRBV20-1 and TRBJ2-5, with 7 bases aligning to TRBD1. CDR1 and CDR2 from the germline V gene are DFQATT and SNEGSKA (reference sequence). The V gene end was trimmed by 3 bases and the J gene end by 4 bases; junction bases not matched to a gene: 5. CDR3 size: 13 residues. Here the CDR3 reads CSARAGGRETQYF. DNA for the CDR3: TGCAGTGCTAGGGCAGGGGGTCGAGAGACCCAGTACTTC.

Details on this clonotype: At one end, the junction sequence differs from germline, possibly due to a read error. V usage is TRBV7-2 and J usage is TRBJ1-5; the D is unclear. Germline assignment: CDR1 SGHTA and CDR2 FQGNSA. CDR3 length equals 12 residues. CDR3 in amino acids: CVSSLDAQPQHF. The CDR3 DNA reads TGTGTCAGCAGCTTAGATGCTCAGCCCCAGCATTTT.

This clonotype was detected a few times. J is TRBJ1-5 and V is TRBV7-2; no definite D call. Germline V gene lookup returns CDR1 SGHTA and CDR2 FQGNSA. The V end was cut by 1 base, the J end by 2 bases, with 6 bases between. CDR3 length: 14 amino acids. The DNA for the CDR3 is TGTGCCAGCAGCTTAGAGGGTGGCAATCAGCCCCAGCATTTT. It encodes CASSLEGGNQPQHF.

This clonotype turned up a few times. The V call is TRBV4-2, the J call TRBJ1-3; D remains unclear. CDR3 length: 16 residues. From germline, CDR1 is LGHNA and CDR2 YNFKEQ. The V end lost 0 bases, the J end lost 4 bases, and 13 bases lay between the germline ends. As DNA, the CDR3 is TGTGCCAGCAGCCAAGATCTACCAGGAGCGGGAAACACCATATATTTT. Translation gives CASSQDLPGAGNTIYF.

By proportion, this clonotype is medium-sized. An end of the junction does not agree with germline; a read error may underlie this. CDR3 sequence reads: CASSSDTEAFF. Here the CDR3 DNA reads TGTGCCAGCAGCTCCGACACGGAAGCTTTCTTT. V usage is TRBV13 and J usage is TRBJ1-1; unclear D gene. This CDR3 has 11 residues. Germline V lookup: CDR1 PRHDT, CDR2 FYEKMQ (reference sequence).

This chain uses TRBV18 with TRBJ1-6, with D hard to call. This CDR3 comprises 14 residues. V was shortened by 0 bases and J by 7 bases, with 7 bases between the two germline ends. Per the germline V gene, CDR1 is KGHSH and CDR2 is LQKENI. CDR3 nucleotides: TGTGCCAGCTCACCACCAGGCCCCAATTCACCCCTCCACTTT. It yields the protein CASSPPGPNSPLHF.

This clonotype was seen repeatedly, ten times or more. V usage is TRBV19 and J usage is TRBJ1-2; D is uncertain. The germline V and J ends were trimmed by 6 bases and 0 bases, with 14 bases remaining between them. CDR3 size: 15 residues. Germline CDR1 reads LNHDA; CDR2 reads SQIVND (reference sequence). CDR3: CASSQVGRSNYGYTF. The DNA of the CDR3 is TGTGCCAGTAGCCAGGTAGGACGGTCTAACTATGGCTACACCTTC.

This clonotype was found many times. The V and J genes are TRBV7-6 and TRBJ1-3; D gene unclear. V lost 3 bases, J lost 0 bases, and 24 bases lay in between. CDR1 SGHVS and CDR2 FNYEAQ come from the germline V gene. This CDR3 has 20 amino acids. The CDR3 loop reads CASSLTEHLAGRNSGNTIYF. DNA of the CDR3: TGTGCCAGCAGCTTGACCGAACACTTAGCTGGACGGAACTCTGGAAACACCATATATTTT.

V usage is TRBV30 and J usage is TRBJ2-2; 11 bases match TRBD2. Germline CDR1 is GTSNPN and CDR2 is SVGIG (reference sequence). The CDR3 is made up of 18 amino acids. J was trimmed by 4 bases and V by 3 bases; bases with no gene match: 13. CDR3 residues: CAWSLDSGGATGTGELFF. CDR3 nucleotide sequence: TGTGCCTGGAGCTTAGATAGCGGGGGGGCCACGGGCACCGGGGAGCTGTTTTTT.

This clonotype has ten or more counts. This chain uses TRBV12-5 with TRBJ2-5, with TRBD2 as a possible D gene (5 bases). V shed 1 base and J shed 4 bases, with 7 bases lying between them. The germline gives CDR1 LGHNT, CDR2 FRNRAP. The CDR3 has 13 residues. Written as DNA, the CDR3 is TGTGCTAGTGGTTTGGGCGGAGGAGAGACCCAGTACTTC. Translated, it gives CASGLGGGETQYF.

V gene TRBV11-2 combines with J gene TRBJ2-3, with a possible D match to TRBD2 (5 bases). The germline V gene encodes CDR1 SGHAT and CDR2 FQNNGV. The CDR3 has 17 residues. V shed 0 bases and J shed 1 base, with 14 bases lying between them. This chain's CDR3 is CASSLDQGTEGTDTQYF. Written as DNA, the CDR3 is TGTGCCAGCAGCTTAGATCAAGGAACGGAGGGCACAGATACGCAGTATTTT.

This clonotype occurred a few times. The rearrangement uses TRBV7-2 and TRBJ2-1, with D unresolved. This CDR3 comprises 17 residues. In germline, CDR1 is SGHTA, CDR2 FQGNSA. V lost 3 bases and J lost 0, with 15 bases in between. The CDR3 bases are TGTGCCAGCAGCTTTAGCCCTACAAGTCGCTCCTACAATGAGCAGTTCTTC. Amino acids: CASSFSPTSRSYNEQFF.

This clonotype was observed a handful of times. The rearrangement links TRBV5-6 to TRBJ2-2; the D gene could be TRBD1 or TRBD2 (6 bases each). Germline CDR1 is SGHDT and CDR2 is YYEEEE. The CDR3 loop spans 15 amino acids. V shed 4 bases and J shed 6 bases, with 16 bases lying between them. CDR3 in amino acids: CASSPDLGGAGELFF. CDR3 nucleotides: TGTGCCAGCAGCCCGGATTTGGGGGGCGCCGGGGAGCTGTTTTTT. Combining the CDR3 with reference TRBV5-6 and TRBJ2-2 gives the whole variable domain DAGVTQSPTHLIKTRGQQVTLRCSPKSGHDTVSWYQQALGQGPQFIFQYYEEEERQRGNFPDRFSGHQFPNYSSELNVNALLLGDSALYLCASSPDLGGAGELFFGEGSRLTVL.

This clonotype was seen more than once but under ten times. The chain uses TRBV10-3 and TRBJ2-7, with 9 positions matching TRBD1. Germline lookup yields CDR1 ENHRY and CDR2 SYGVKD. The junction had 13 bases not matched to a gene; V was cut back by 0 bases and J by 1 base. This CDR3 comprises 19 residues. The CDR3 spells CAISESSLRRDRVSYEQYF. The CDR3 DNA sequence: TGTGCCATCAGTGAGTCCAGCCTTCGCCGGGACAGGGTTTCCTACGAGCAGTACTTC.

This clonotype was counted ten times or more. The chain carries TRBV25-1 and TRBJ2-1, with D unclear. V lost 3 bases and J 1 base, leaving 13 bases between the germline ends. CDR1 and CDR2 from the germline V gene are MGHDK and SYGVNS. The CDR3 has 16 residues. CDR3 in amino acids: CASSEVGILSYNEQFF. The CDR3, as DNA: TGTGCCAGCAGTGAGGTGGGTATCCTGTCCTACAATGAGCAGTTCTTC. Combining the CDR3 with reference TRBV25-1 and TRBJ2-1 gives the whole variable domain EADIYQTPRYLVIGTGKKITLECSQTMGHDKMYWYQQDPGMELHLIHYSYGVNSTEKGDLSSESTVSRIRTEHFPLTLESARPSHTSQYLCASSEVGILSYNEQFFGPGTRLTVL.

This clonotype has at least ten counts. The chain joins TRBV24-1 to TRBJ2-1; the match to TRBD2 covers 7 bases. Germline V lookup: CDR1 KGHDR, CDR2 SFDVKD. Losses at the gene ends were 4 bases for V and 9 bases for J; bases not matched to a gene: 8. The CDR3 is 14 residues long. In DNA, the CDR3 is TGTGCCACCAGTGAACTTAGACTAGCTGGTGAGCAGTTCTTC. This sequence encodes CATSELRLAGEQFF.

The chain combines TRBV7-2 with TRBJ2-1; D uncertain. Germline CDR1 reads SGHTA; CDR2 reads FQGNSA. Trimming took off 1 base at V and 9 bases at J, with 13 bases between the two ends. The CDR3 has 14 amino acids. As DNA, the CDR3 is TGTGCCAGCAGCTTAGGGCTCGGGTATAGTGAGCAGTTCTTC. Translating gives CASSLGLGYSEQFF.

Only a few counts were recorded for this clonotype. The CDR3 protein is CASSTGGIGNTIYF. DNA of the CDR3: TGTGCCAGCAGCACAGGGGGCATTGGAAACACCATATATTTT. The chain is built from TRBV5-4 and TRBJ1-3; 9 bases agree with TRBD1. This CDR3 contains 14 residues. Germline CDR1 SGHNT, CDR2 YYREEE (reference sequence). V was pared by 4 bases and J by 3 bases, with 2 bases of the junction left unmatched.

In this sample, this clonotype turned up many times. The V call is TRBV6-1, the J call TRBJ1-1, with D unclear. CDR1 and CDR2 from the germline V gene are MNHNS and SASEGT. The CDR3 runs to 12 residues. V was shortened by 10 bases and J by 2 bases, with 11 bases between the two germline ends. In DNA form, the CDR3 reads TGTGCCATTCGGACGGCCAACACTGAAGCTTTCTTT. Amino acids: CAIRTANTEAFF.

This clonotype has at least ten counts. Here the CDR3 DNA reads TGTGCCAGCAGCAATAGGGTACAGGGAGATACGCAGTATTTT. This codes for CASSNRVQGDTQYF. The chain links TRBV7-2 to TRBJ2-3; a weak D match, TRBD1 (6 bases). The CDR3 length is 14 residues. Germline lookup yields CDR1 SGHTA and CDR2 FQGNSA. V dropped 5 bases and J dropped 5 bases, with 14 bases sitting between them.